The rows below give T cell receptor beta chains drawn from one sample of a study of response to subunit inactivated influenza vaccine. Via MiXCR, TCRdb re-called the RT-PCR reads, giving one row per CDR3 protein. The profile shows approximately 700,000 distinct CDR3 sequences, 15% to 17% of them singletons. The source was PBMCs from blood, collected about 13 days after vaccination. The receptors here all came from a man over 45 who received an inactivated influenza vaccine. The CDR3 runs from the conserved cysteine through the conserved F or W.

V gene | CDR3 protein
TRBV28 | CASSPLREQYF
TRBV20-1 | CSASPLLLAETYEQYF
TRBV9 | CASSVSSGASTYEQYF
TRBV30 | CAWSDGLAGNEQFF
TRBV29-1 | CSVEGTSGGAGDTQYF
TRBV4-1 | CASSQDNGGTDTQYF
TRBV7-2 | CASSSLNVGLDTQYF
TRBV12-3/TRBV12-4 | CASSLGVFNSPLHF
TRBV10-3 | CAIQGRLAGVGHEQYF
TRBV29-1 | CSVEGKEGWTEAFF
TRBV7-2 | CASSRRQGDSPLHF
TRBV25-1 | CASRDGSYEQYF
TRBV4-2 | CASSQGTRYNTEAFF
TRBV18 | CASSPGGAVPYNEQFF
TRBV7-2 | CASSLMDIDGQPQHF
TRBV20-1 | CSARDSSIVEQFF
TRBV5-1 | CASSPSGSASSYNEQFF
TRBV7-9 | CASSSHRGPQHF
TRBV12-3/TRBV12-4 | CASSLRGRNAEQYF
TRBV29-1 | CSVGQGGYSGELFF
TRBV28 | CASSKSWGTDAYEQYF
TRBV20-1 | CSARLRQGEQYF
TRBV20-1 | CSAIAESTDTQYF
TRBV5-1 | CASSLAVARGGEQYF
TRBV28 | CASSGPQGGEQFF
TRBV7-2 | CASSLEGFYGYTF
TRBV7-2 | CASSFFRGIQNTEAFF
TRBV7-8 | CASSLGPRQVPYGYTF
TRBV2 | CASSTQPVYYNSPLHF
TRBV30 | CAWSLKGGRETQYF
TRBV9 | CASSAHTSLGWDTQYF
TRBV3-1 | CASSQDGGSEQFF
TRBV28 | CASQSGSSYEQYF
TRBV20-1 | CSARGVGGVEQFF
TRBV5-1 | CASSIPRETQYF
TRBV6-2/TRBV6-3 | CASHSSGANVLTF
TRBV20-1 | CSAKPPVQEKETQYF
TRBV6-5 | CASSYSKGQGVHEQYF
TRBV29-1 | CSALTGANEKLFF
TRBV20-1 | CSASGREVYEQYF
TRBV4-3 | CASSQEAGNYEQYF
TRBV6-1 | CASRPGRRRNTEAFF
TRBV12-3/TRBV12-4 | CASSLLASGYEQYF
TRBV7-9 | CASRYDATDTQYF
TRBV9 | CASSQTSGSTGELFF
TRBV10-3 | CAISERGEGSNQPQHF